This note documents a single TCR beta chain sequence. Its specificity is unknown. The V and J ends lost 8 bases and 0 bases respectively, with 7 bases between them. Germline values: CDR1 SNHLY, CDR2 FYNNEI. The CDR3 loop spans 13 amino acids. This entry belongs to a study of shared clonotypes between healthy human individuals. Study-wide points: Though the depth was large, rarefaction showed that sorted-subset sequencing was incomplete. Naive subsets, compared against memory subsets, generally had larger estimated richness values.

Measured with immunoSEQ multiplex PCR; TCRdb has only the in-frame clones, and not every one. In the table there are 1.4 million to 1.5 million clones, roughly 96% of which are singletons. This receptor was taken from a man aged 30-40 years in good health. The rearrangement links TRBV2 to TRBJ2-2; no firm D call. Specimen: naive CD4+ T cells sorted from blood. Specified subset: CD45RA+ positively selected. The CDR3 protein is CASVMSNTGELFF. The CDR3 DNA follows: TGTGCCAGCGTGATGTCGAACACCGGGGAGCTGTTTTTT.